This T cell receptor (gamma chain) was found in a study of γδ T cells in repeated Plasmodium falciparum infection (dated by TCRdb to about 2021). Context from the whole study: The natural-infection arm enrolled Malian children exposed to intense seasonal malaria transmission and compared the Malian children with Australian children matched for age and gender. Four controlled human malaria infections were administered to about five malaria-naive U.S. adults over 644 days by bites from P. falciparum NF54-infected Anopheles stephensi mosquitoes. In the study, the shaping of the human gammadelta T cell repertoire by repeated Plasmodium falciparum infection was examined using natural infection in Mali and controlled human malaria infection. Controlled-infection subjects were sampled at baseline, immediately before selected infections, and 21 days after each infection. The gammadelta TCR repertoires from Mali were analysed in two ways: cross-sectionally during periods with no transmission, and longitudinally across episodes of acute febrile malaria.

Libraries were made using multiplex PCR. The sequencing machine was an Illumina MiSeq. From each sorted gammadelta T cell sample, both TCR gamma (TRG) and TCR delta (TRD) chains were sequenced. Regarding the original processing steps: The repertoire analyses drew on clonotype tree plots, the accumulated frequency of the top 20 clonotypes, and diversity index (DI) and D75 metrics. TCRdb reprocessed the public reads with the caller CATT; rows with the same DNA were merged afterwards. For this entry, the V and J calls and clone size follow TCRdb and not the study's own pipeline. The sample has approximately 25,000 gamma-chain clones on record, 2.5% to 3.5% of them singletons. The ten largest make up about 33% of the sample. The CDR3 holds 11 amino acids from the cysteine to the phenylalanine. Only the CDR3 part of the read is kept: 33 bases, read in frame from the first base. CDR1 and CDR2 are read off the germline V gene (reference sequence) as GITISATS and ISYDGTV.

This clone was seen many times. Its antigen has not been determined. TCRdb attributes to this sequence the protein of a much larger clone, which differs from the DNA translation at residue 8; a read error is likely, and the protein displayed is translated from the DNA. Vgamma9/Vdelta2+ and Vdelta2-negative gammadelta T cell populations were flow-sorted from peripheral blood mononuclear cells for bulk TCR repertoire analysis. General findings and caveats noted by the study authors: Generalizability was limited because the Malian cohort was drawn from a small rural village of predominantly one ethnic group. Repeated controlled infections appeared to drive waves of new clonotype selection in Vdelta2-negative, largely Vdelta1+, gammadelta TCR repertoires. Compared with Australian children, Malian children appeared to have Vdelta2-negative gammadelta TCR repertoires that were more clonally expanded, less diverse and less shared. Analysis of inter-individual variability in gammadelta T cell responses was limited by the small size of the controlled-infection cohort. A highly stable polyclonal repertoire over time and infection, with many inter-individual overlapping TCRgamma sequences, was shown by Vgamma9/Vdelta2+ TCR repertoires.

Sequences were obtained from gamma-delta T cells from blood. The chain is assembled from TRGV9 and TRGJ1 or TRGJ2. TCRdb records no J gene; here it was assigned by comparing the DNA to germline. The sequence was obtained from a pool of human donors (malaria-infected and uninfected, not separated). The CDR3 reads as follows: CACLPYYRKLF. The DNA sequence is TGTGCCTGCCTACCGTATTATAGGAAACTCTTT.